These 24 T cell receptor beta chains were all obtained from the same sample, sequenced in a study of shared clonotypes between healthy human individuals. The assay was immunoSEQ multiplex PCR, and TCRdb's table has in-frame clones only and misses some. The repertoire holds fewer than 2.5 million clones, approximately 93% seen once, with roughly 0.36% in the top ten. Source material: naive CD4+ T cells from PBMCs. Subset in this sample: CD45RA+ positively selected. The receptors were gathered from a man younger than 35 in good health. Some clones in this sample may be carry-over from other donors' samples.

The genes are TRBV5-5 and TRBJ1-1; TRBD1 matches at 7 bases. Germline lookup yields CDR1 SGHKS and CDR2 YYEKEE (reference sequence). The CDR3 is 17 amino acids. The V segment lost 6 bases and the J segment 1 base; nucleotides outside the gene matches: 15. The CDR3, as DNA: TGTGCCAGCAAATCGGGACAGTTGGAGTGGAGGAACACTGAAGCTTTCTTT. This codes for CASKSGQLEWRNTEAFF.

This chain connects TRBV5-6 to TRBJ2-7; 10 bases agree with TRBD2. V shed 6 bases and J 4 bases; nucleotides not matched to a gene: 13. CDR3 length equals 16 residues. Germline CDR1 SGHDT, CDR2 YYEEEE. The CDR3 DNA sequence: TGTGCCAGCATCGGGCTAGCGGGAGACCAGGTTTACGAGCAGTACTTC. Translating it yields CASIGLAGDQVYEQYF.

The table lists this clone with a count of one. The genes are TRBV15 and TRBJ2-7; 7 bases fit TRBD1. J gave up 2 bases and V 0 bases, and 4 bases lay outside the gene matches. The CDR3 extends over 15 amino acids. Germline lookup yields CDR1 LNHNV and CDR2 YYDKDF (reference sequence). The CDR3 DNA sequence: TGTGCCACCAGCAGAGATATTGGGACAGCCTACGAGCAGTACTTC. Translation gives CATSRDIGTAYEQYF. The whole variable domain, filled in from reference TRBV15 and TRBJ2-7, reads DAMVIQNPRYQVTQFGKPVTLSCSQTLNHNVMYWYQQKSSQAPKLLFHYYDKDFNNEADTPDNFQSRRPNTSFCFLDIRSPGLGDTAMYLCATSRDIGTAYEQYFGPGTRLTVT.

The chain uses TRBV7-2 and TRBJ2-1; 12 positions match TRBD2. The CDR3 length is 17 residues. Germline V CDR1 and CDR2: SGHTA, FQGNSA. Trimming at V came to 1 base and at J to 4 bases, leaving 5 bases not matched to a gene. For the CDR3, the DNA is TGTGCCAGCAGCTTAGAGGGTACTAGCGGGGGGTACAATGAGCAGTTCTTC. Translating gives CASSLEGTSGGYNEQFF.

CDR3 protein: CASSIGRGQIYTEAFF. DNA of the CDR3: TGTGCCAGTAGTATTGGTCGGGGACAGATTTACACTGAAGCTTTCTTT. The rearrangement joins TRBV19 to TRBJ1-1; 7 positions agree with TRBD1. Trimming cost V 3 bases and J 3 bases; bases outside gene matches: 10. This CDR3 spans 16 amino acids. Germline V CDR1 and CDR2: LNHDA, SQIVND (reference sequence).

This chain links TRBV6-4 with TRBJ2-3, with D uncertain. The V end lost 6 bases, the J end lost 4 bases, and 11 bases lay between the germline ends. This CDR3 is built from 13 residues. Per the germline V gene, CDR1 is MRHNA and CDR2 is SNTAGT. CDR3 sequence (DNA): TGTGCCAGCAGCCCGACAAACCCAGATACGCAGTATTTT. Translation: CASSPTNPDTQYF.

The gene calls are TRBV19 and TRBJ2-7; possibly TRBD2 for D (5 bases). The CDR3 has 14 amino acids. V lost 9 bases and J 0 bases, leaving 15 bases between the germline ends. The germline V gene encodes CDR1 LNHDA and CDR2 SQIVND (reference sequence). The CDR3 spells CASPPGFSSYEQYF. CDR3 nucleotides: TGTGCCAGCCCGCCGGGATTTAGCTCCTACGAGCAGTACTTC. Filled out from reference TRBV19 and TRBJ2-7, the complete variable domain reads DGGITQSPKYLFRKEGQNVTLSCEQNLNHDAMYWYRQDPGQGLRLIYYSQIVNDFQKGDIAEGYSVSREKKESFPLTVTSAQKNPTAFYLCASPPGFSSYEQYFGPGTRLTVT.

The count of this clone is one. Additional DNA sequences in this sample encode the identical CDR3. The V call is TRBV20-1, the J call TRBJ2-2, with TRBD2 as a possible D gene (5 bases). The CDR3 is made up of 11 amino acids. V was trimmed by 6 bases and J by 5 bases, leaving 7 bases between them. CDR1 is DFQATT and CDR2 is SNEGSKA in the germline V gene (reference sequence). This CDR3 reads CSARLTGELFF. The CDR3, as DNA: TGCAGTGCCAGACTAACCGGGGAGCTGTTTTTT.

This chain's CDR3 is CASSLFRGTGELFF. In DNA, the CDR3 is TGCGCCAGCAGCTTATTTAGAGGGACCGGGGAGCTGTTTTTT. The chain links TRBV5-1 to TRBJ2-2; D may be TRBD2 (5 bases). Trimming cost V 2 bases and J 5 bases, with 10 bases left between them. The CDR3 has 14 amino acids. Germline assignment: CDR1 SGHRS and CDR2 YFSETQ.

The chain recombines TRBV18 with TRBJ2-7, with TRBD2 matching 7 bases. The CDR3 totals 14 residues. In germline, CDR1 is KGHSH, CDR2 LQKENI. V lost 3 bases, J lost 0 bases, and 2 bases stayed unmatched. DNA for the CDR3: TGTGCCAGCTCACCTAGACTAGCCTCCTACGAGCAGTACTTC. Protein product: CASSPRLASYEQYF.

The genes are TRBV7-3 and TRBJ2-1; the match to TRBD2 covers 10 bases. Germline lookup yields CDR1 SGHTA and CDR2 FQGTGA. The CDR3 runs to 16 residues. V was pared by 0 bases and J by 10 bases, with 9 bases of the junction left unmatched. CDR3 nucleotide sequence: TGTGCCAGCAGCTTAACATTCCTAGCGGGAGTGAAGGAGCAGTTCTTC. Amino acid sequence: CASSLTFLAGVKEQFF.

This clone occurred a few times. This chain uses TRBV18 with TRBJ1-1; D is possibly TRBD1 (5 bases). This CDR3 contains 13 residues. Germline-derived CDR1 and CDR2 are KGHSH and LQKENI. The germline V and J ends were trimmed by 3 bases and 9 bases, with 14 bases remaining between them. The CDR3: CASSPGLPSQAFF. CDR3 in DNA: TGTGCCAGCTCACCGGGACTGCCTTCTCAAGCTTTCTTT.

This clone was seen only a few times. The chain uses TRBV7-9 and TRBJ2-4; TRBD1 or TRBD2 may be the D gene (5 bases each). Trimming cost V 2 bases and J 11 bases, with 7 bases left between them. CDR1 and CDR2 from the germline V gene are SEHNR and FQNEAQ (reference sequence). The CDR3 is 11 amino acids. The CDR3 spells CASSLSGLQYF. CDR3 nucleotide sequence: TGTGCCAGCAGCTTATCGGGGCTTCAGTACTTC.

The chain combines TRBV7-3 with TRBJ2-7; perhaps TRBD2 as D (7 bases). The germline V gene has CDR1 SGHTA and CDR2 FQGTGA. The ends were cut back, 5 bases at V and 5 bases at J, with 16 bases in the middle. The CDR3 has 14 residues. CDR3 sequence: CASSPNGGRDEQYF. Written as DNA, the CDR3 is TGTGCCAGCAGCCCTAACGGGGGGCGCGACGAGCAGTACTTC.

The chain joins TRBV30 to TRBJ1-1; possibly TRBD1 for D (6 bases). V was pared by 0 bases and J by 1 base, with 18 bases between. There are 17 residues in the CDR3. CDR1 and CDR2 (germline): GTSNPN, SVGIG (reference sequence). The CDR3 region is CAWSVRGRGGTNTEAFF. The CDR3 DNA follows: TGTGCCTGGAGTGTACGGGGTAGAGGGGGGACGAACACTGAAGCTTTCTTT.

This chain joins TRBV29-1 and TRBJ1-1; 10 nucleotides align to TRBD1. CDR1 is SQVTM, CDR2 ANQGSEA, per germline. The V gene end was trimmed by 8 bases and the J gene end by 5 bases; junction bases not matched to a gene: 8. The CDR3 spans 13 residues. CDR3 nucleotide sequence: TGCAGCATCGGACAGGGGGGAGGTACTGAAGCTTTCTTT. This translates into CSIGQGGGTEAFF.

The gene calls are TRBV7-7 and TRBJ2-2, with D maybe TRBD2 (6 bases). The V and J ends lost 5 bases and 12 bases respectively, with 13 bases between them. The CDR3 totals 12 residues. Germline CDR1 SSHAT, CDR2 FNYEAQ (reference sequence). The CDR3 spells CASSPRRGKLFF. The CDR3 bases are TGTGCCAGCAGCCCTCGTCGGGGGAAGCTGTTTTTT.

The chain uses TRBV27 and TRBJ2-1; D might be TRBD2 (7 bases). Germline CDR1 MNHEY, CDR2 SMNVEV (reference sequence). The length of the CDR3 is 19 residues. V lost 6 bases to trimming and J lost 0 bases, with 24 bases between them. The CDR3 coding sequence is TGTGCCAGCAGACCTATAGGGGGGGGCCTCTTTAGCTCCTACAATGAGCAGTTCTTC. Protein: CASRPIGGGLFSSYNEQFF.

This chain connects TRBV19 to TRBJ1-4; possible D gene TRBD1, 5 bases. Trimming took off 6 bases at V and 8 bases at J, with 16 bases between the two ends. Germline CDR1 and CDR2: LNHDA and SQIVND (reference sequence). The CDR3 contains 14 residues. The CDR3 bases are TGTGCCAGTAGCTCGCGCAGGGCAGAAGAAAAACTGTTTTTT. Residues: CASSSRRAEEKLFF.

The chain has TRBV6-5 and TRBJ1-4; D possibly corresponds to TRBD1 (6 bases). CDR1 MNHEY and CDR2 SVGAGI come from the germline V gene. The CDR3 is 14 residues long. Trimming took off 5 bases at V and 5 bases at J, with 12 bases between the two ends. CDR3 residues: CASSPGQPNEKLFF. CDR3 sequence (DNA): TGTGCCAGCAGTCCAGGACAGCCAAATGAAAAACTGTTTTTT.

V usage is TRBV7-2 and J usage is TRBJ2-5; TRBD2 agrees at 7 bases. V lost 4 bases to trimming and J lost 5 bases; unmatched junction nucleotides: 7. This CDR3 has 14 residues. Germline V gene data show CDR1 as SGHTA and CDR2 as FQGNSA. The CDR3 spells CASSSAGVSETQYF. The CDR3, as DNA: TGTGCCAGCAGCTCCGCGGGAGTATCGGAGACCCAGTACTTC.

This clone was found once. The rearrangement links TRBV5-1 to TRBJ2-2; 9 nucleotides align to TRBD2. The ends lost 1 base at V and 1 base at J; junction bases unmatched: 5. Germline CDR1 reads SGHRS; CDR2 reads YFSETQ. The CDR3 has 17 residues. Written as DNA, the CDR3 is TGCGCCAGCAGCTTGATAGCGGGAGCCGGGAACACCGGGGAGCTGTTTTTT. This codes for CASSLIAGAGNTGELFF.

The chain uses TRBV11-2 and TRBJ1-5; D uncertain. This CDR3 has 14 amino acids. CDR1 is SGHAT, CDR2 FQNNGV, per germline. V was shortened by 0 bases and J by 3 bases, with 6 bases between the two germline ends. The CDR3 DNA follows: TGTGCCAGCAGCTTAGATGGGTTCAATCAGCCCCAGCATTTT. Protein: CASSLDGFNQPQHF.

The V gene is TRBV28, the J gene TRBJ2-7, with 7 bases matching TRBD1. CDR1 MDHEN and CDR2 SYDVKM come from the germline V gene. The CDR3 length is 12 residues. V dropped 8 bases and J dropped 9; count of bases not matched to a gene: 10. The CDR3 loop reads CASRQGGFGQYF. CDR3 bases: TGTGCCAGCCGTCAAGGGGGCTTCGGGCAGTACTTC.